This TCR beta chain was obtained from a study of identical twins listed by TCRdb under 2016. With regard to the full study: To test whether fetal clonotypes persist, the study used deep sequencing on TCR alpha and beta repertoires from monozygotic twins, unrelated adults of various ages, and cord blood. To rule out contamination, the twin experiments were replicated at different times with different library preparation protocols. Results the study describes overall, beyond this receptor: Excess twin sharing in beta out-of-frame sequences was weaker because fewer shared sequences lowered the signal-to-noise ratio. Because the same donors could not be followed over many years, the conclusions depended on cross-sectional statistical analysis. In monozygotic twins, out-of-frame TCR alpha sharing was systematically underestimated by recombination models, although the models agreed with sharing between unrelated individuals. Compared with coincidental sharing between unrelated individuals, out-of-frame TCR alpha sequences shared between twins had an excess of sequences with low generation probability. Fewer insertions were carried by abundant cord blood beta clonotypes, a similar but weaker trend appeared in young adult naive repertoires, and no such trend appeared in memory repertoires. Zero-insertion analyses could be partly confounded by invariant T cells such as MAIT and iNKT, although diverse VJ usage argued against such confounding for most clonotypes.

Only healthy Caucasian donors were included. The twin cohort comprised three pairs of female monozygotic twins, all aged about 18 to 29 years. Positive isolation kits from Invitrogen were used to isolate CD4+ and CD8+ T cell populations. This clonotype was seen a few times. Its target antigen remains unknown. No much larger clone exists at a distance of one base, and base qualities are not known. The CDR3 runs 16 residues from the cysteine to the phenylalanine. This entry keeps only the CDR3 DNA: 48 bases, framed from base 1. The germline V gene yields SGHRS for CDR1 and YFSETQ for CDR2. Trimming removed 0 bases from V and 2 bases from J, leaving 14 bases between the germline ends. Libraries were built with 5' RACE. The sequencer was an Illumina HiSeq 2000. Template switching introduced a universal primer binding site; the final cDNA contained a unique molecular identifier, enabling accurate counting of TCR cDNA molecules. Specific primers in the conserved constant-segment region were used to synthesize first-strand cDNA for the TCR alpha and beta chains. Each cDNA library was double barcoded, with a SMART-Mk sample barcode plus Illumina barcodes, to control for contamination. Two successive PCR steps introduced TruSeq adapter sequences along with Illumina sample barcodes. The Illumina HiSeq platform was used with custom primers to sequence TCR alpha and beta cDNA libraries. In the authors' own workflow: MiGEC was used to process raw reads and extract unique molecular identifiers, and MiXCR was used to find CDR3 positions. For each individual, recombination models were inferred using an EM algorithm with the repgenHMM and IGoR tools. Shared clonotypes were analyzed with the tcR package in R, and sharing was normalized by the product of cloneset sizes. To study raw recombination without the effects of thymic and clonal selection, out-of-frame nonproductive sequences were analyzed. The public sequencing data were trimmed at Q25 with fastp and processed into clonotypes with MiXCR by TCRdb, which kept only in-frame beta chains. CDR3 protein duplicates are merged, each entry listing the most common genes and DNA. The V and J calls reflect TCRdb's pipeline rather than the authors' work. The table for this sample lists hundreds of thousands of distinct CDR3 sequences; 9% to 15% of them were counted only once. The ten largest clones represent about 7% of the sample.

A further study also used this sample, focusing on yellow fever vaccine responses in identical twins. The other study reports the following: The T cell response to vaccination in identical twins was reported by the authors to appear partly convergent and partly personalized. The study precisely tracked vaccine-responding T cell clones in identical twins.

This TCR came from a young woman in good health. Recombination joined TRBV5-1 with TRBJ1-2; no D segment can be confidently identified. Source material: CD8+ T cells sorted from blood. The nucleotide sequence is TGCGCCAGCAGCTTGGAGGTTCCGGGAGGGAACTATGGCTACACCTTC. Its protein is CASSLEVPGGNYGYTF.